This T cell receptor (beta chain) was observed in a study of cytomegalovirus exposure and HLA in healthy donors. Germline assignment: CDR1 SGDLS and CDR2 YYNGEE. The CDR3 consists of 12 residues. Healthy individuals who donated bone marrow served as the donors. A multiplex PCR was run with 60 Vbeta primers and 13 Jbeta primers. Assay: immunoSEQ multiplex PCR; the TCRdb copy retains only in-frame clones and omits some. The sample contains about 89,000 clones, around 10% of which appear only once. This clonotype was obtained from a middle-aged man in good health and CMV-seropositive. Material for sequencing was PBMCs. The gene calls are TRBV9 and TRBJ2-5; TRBD1 might be the D (6 bases). The J call is uncertain, as TRBJ2-7 better fits the DNA end. As DNA, the CDR3 is TGTGCCAGAAGAACAGGGATAAACGAGCAGTACTTC. Residues: CARRTGINEQYF.